The rows below give T cell receptor beta chains drawn from one sample of a study of T cells in Graves' hyperthyroidism and ophthalmopathy. TCRdb re-derived calls from the multiplex PCR reads in MiXCR, one entry per CDR3 protein. The sample has some 460,000 distinct CDR3 sequences, 15% to 18% seen once. Sequencing used blood. These receptors were collected from a woman aged 18-29 years with Graves' hyperthyroidism. Each CDR3 is given with its conserved first and last residue. Each record gives: D gene, J gene, clone size, CDR3 length, V gene, CDR3 protein, CDR3 DNA. D genes are given only for firm matches. A clone size is listed for some rows: how often the clone was seen (once, few, many), or a class if it is expanded.

NA	TRBJ2-3	NA	15	TRBV19	CASSTLGTGTDTQYF	TGTGCCAGTAGCACCCTCGGGACGGGCACAGATACGCAGTATTTT
TRBD2	TRBJ2-5	NA	16	TRBV20-1	CSADNSGGAWRETQYF	TGCAGTGCTGATAATAGCGGGGGGGCCTGGAGGGAGACCCAGTACTTC
NA	TRBJ2-1	many	13	TRBV12-3/TRBV12-4	CASSWAGYNEQFF	TGTGCCAGCAGTTGGGCGGGGTACAATGAGCAGTTCTTC
NA	TRBJ1-5	many	14	TRBV20-1	CSASMGLSNQPQHF	TGCAGTGCTAGTATGGGGCTTAGCAATCAGCCCCAGCATTTT
NA	TRBJ2-7	NA	15	TRBV15	CATSTLSGPAYEQYF	TGTGCCACCAGCACACTATCGGGACCAGCCTACGAGCAGTACTTC
NA	TRBJ2-3	NA	16	TRBV4-2	CASTSGRRSGTDTQYF	TGTGCCAGCACCTCAGGCAGAAGGAGCGGCACAGATACGCAGTATTTT
NA	TRBJ2-2	once	15	TRBV6-1	CASRGRDGNTGEPFF	TGTGCCAGCAGAGGCCGGGACGGGAACACCGGGGAGCCGTTTTTT
NA	TRBJ2-1	many	16	TRBV19	CATSGQDTILVDEQFF	TGTGCCACGTCCGGCCAGGACACCATCTTGGTCGATGAGCAGTTCTTC
TRBD2	TRBJ2-1	many	16	TRBV6-1	CASSVQTSGEGNEQFF	TGTGCCAGCAGTGTACAGACTAGCGGGGAGGGGAATGAGCAGTTCTTC
TRBD1	TRBJ1-5	many	15	TRBV3-1	CASSPNRGPHQPQHF	TGTGCCAGCAGCCCAAACAGGGGTCCCCATCAGCCCCAGCATTTT
TRBD1	TRBJ1-5	many	14	TRBV5-6	CASSEGQVNQPQHF	TGTGCCAGCAGCGAAGGACAGGTTAATCAGCCCCAGCATTTT
NA	TRBJ1-2	many	13	TRBV27	CASKGRINYGYTF	TGTGCCAGCAAGGGCCGAATAAACTATGGCTACACCTTC
TRBD2	TRBJ2-7	NA	17	TRBV2	CASSEAGLAGGLGEQYF	TGTGCCAGCAGTGAAGCGGGACTAGCGGGGGGACTTGGCGAGCAGTACTTC
TRBD1	TRBJ1-2	NA	14	TRBV4-2	CASSQLDRGRGYTF	TGTGCCAGCAGCCAACTCGACAGGGGGAGGGGCTACACCTTC
TRBD1	TRBJ2-1	many	16	TRBV4-1	CASSQDGTGAVNEQFF	TGCGCCAGCAGCCAAGACGGGACAGGGGCCGTCAATGAGCAGTTCTTC
NA	TRBJ2-5	many	13	TRBV30	CAWSGTAQETQYF	TGTGCCTGGAGTGGTACAGCACAAGAGACCCAGTACTTC
TRBD2	TRBJ2-3	few	16	TRBV13	CASTPGLAGGTDTQYF	TGTGCCAGCACACCGGGACTAGCGGGGGGCACAGATACGCAGTATTTT
NA	TRBJ1-3	NA	16	TRBV5-4	CASSLERAGTGNTIYF	TGTGCCAGCAGCTTGGAAAGGGCGGGGACTGGAAACACCATATATTTT
TRBD1	TRBJ2-7	NA	17	TRBV3-1	CASSQEYRAGGSYEQYF	TGTGCCAGCAGCCAAGAATACAGGGCAGGGGGCTCCTACGAGCAGTACTTC
NA	TRBJ2-5	many	15	TRBV7-2	CASSLGVGPQETQYF	TGTGCCAGCAGCTTAGGCGTGGGGCCCCAAGAGACCCAGTACTTC
NA	TRBJ1-4	many	14	TRBV12-3/TRBV12-4	CASSPNGLGEKLFF	TGTGCCAGCAGTCCCAATGGGCTTGGTGAAAAACTGTTTTTT
NA	TRBJ2-2	many	14	TRBV5-1	CASSPGTSWGELFF	TGCGCCAGCAGCCCCGGGACTTCATGGGGGGAGCTGTTTTTT
TRBD1	TRBJ2-7	NA	16	TRBV7-2	CASSFFRDRPAYEQYF	TGTGCCAGCAGCTTCTTCCGGGACAGGCCAGCCTACGAGCAGTACTTC
TRBD1	TRBJ1-1	many	13	TRBV30	CAWSRGRGTEAFF	TGTGCCTGGAGTAGGGGGCGGGGCACTGAAGCTTTCTTT
TRBD1	TRBJ2-5	many	13	TRBV6-1	CASLDRDQETQYF	TGTGCCAGCCTTGACAGGGACCAAGAGACCCAGTACTTC
NA	TRBJ1-4	many	15	TRBV28	CASRLGRTSNEKLFF	TGTGCCAGCAGACTGGGGCGGACTAGTAATGAAAAACTGTTTTTT
NA	TRBJ2-3	NA	14	TRBV5-1	CASSLIGGIDTQYF	TGCGCCAGCAGCTTGATCGGGGGTATAGATACGCAGTATTTT
NA	TRBJ1-1	many	15	TRBV3-1	CASSQAVGDWTEAFF	TGTGCCAGCAGCCAAGCGGTGGGGGATTGGACTGAAGCTTTCTTT
NA	TRBJ1-4	NA	13	TRBV6-1	CASSGRVHEKLFF	TGTGCCAGCAGTGGACGGGTCCATGAAAAACTGTTTTTT
NA	TRBJ2-4	many	13	TRBV12-5	CASGLPDSNIQYF	TGTGCTAGTGGTTTGCCTGATTCAAACATTCAGTACTTC
NA	TRBJ2-7	many	15	TRBV20-1	CSARGAGRITYEQYF	TGCAGTGCTAGAGGGGCGGGACGCATTACCTACGAGCAGTACTTC
TRBD2	TRBJ2-3	many	16	TRBV27	CASSPTSGGARDTQYF	TGTGCCAGCAGTCCTACTAGCGGGGGGGCCCGGGATACGCAGTATTTT
TRBD1	TRBJ2-7	many	13	TRBV20-1	CSAKGQGAYEQYF	TGCAGTGCAAAGGGACAGGGTGCCTACGAGCAGTACTTC
TRBD2	TRBJ2-3	few	16	TRBV12-3/TRBV12-4	CASSLERGGLTDTQYF	TGTGCCAGCAGTTTAGAGCGGGGGGGCCTCACAGATACGCAGTATTTT
NA	TRBJ2-1	many	14	TRBV6-2/TRBV6-3	CASSLYKTGQEQFF	TGTGCCAGCAGTCTATATAAAACCGGACAGGAGCAGTTCTTC
NA	TRBJ1-6	NA	16	TRBV20-1	CSARILRVEWNSPLHF	TGCAGTGCTAGAATCTTGAGGGTCGAGTGGAATTCACCCCTCCACTTT
NA	TRBJ2-1	many	12	TRBV12-3/TRBV12-4	CASSPPGDEQFF	TGTGCCAGCAGCCCCCCCGGAGATGAGCAGTTCTTC
NA	TRBJ2-7	NA	12	TRBV7-8	CASNSQFNEQYF	TGTGCCAGCAACTCGCAGTTCAACGAGCAGTACTTC
NA	TRBJ1-3	many	13	TRBV7-9	CASSLVGADTIYF	TGTGCCAGCAGCTTAGTTGGTGCAGACACCATATATTTT
TRBD2	TRBJ2-1	many	19	TRBV28	CASSPTGTSGGSSYNEQFF	TGTGCCAGCAGCCCGACCGGGACTAGCGGGGGCAGCTCCTACAATGAGCAGTTCTTC
NA	TRBJ2-3	NA	12	TRBV6-1	CASTQGTDTQYF	TGTGCCAGCACCCAGGGGACAGATACGCAGTATTTT
NA	TRBJ1-6	many	15	TRBV5-6	CASSLDRQGVSPLHF	TGTGCCAGCAGCTTGGACCGGCAGGGTGTTTCACCCCTCCACTTT
NA	TRBJ1-2	many	14	TRBV18	CASSPTRQNYGYTF	TGTGCCAGCTCACCAACGCGGCAGAACTATGGCTACACCTTC
NA	TRBJ2-7	many	15	TRBV12-3/TRBV12-4	CASSRLRGTAYEQYF	TGTGCCAGCAGCCGATTGAGAGGGACGGCCTACGAGCAGTACTTC
NA	TRBJ1-3	NA	16	TRBV19	CASSIGGGTSGNTIYF	TGTGCCAGTAGTATTGGGGGCGGGACCTCTGGAAACACCATATATTTT
NA	TRBJ1-5	NA	15	TRBV5-5	CASSPSRGADQPQHF	TGTGCCAGCAGCCCAAGCCGGGGGGCTGATCAGCCCCAGCATTTT
TRBD1	TRBJ1-1	many	14	TRBV15	CATSRGTGSSEAFF	TGTGCCACCAGCAGAGGGACAGGGAGCTCTGAAGCTTTCTTT